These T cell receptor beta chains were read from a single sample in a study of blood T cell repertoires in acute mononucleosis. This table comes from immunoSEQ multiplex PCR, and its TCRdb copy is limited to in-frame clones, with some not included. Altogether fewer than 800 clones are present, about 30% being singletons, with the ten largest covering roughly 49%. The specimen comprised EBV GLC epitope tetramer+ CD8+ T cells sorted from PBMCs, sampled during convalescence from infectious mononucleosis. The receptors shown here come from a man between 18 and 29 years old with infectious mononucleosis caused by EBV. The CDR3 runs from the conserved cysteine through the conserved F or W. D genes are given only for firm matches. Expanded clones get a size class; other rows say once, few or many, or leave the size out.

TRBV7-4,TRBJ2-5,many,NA,TGTGCCAGCAGGTCGGACAAGTACCAAGAGACCCAGTACTTC,CASRSDKYQETQYF
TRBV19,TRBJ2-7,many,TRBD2,TGTGCCAGTAGATACGGGACTAGCGGCCACGAGCAGTACTTC,CASRYGTSGHEQYF
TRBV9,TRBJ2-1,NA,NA,TGTGCCAGCAGCGTCTATCATGGGGGGAGGGAGCAGTTCTTC,CASSVYHGGREQFF
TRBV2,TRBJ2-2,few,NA,TGTGCCAGCCAGAACGGGACTGTAAACACCTGGGAGCTGTTTTTT,CASQNGTVNTWELFF
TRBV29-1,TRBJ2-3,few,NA,TGCTGCGTTGGCGGGACCCGCACAGATACGCAGTATTTT,CCVGGTRTDTQYF
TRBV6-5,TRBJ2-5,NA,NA,TGTGCCAGCAGGTCGGACAAGTACCAAGAGACCCAGTACTTC,CASRSDKYQETQYF
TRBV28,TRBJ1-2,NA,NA,TGTGCCCGCTGGTCGGGGGGCGCGGGGGGACCTAACTATGGCTACACCTTC,CARWSGGAGGPNYGYTF
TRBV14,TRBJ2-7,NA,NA,TGTGCCAGCAGTTTAGGGGACGAGCAGTACTTC,CASSLGDEQYF
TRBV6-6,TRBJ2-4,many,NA,TGTGCCAGCAGTTTCGGGACGGGCCACCAGTACTTC,CASSFGTGHQYF
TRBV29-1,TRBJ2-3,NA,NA,TGCAGCGTTGCCGTGAGCCGCTCAGATACGCAGTATTTT,CSVAVSRSDTQYF
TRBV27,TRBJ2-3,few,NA,TGTGCCAGCAGTTTAGGGGACGAGCAGTATTTT,CASSLGDEQYF
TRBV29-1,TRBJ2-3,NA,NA,TGCAGCGTTGCCGGGACCCGCACAGATACGCAGTATTGG,CSVAGTRTDTQYW
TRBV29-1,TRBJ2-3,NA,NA,TGCAGCGTTGCAGGGAGCCGCACAGATACGCAGTATTTT,CSVAGSRTDTQYF
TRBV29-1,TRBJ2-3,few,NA,TGCAGCGTTGCCGTGACGCGCACAGATACGCAGTATTTT,CSVAVTRTDTQYF
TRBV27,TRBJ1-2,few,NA,TGTGCCAGCAGGTCCGGGGGCGCGGGGGGACCTAACTATGGCTACACCTTC,CASRSGGAGGPNYGYTF
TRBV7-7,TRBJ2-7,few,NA,TGTGCCAGCAGCTCTGACTACGAGCAGTACTTC,CASSSDYEQYF
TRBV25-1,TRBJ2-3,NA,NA,TGTGCCAGCAGTTTAAACGGGGGCACAGATACGCAGTATTTT,CASSLNGGTDTQYF
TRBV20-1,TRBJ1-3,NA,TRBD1,TGCAGTGCTAGGGACAGGAACACCATATATTTT,CSARDRNTIYF
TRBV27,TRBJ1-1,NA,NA,TGTGCCAGCAGTTTACCGGGGGTAGAAGCTTTCTTT,CASSLPGVEAFF
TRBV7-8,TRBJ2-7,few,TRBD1,TGTGCCAGCAAACCGGGACAGTGGTCCTACGAGCAGTACTTC,CASKPGQWSYEQYF
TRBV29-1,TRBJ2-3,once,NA,TGCAGCGTTGCCGGGACCCGCTCAGTTACGCAGTATTTT,CSVAGTRSVTQYF
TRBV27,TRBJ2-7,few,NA,TGTGCCAGCAGTCCCCGGACCGTGGCCTACGAGCAGTACTTC,CASSPRTVAYEQYF
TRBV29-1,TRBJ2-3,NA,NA,TGCAGCGTTGCCGGTACCCGCACATATAAGCAGTATTTT,CSVAGTRTYKQYF
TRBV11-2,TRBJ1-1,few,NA,TGTGCCAGCAGTTCGGCCCCCGACGAGAACACTGAAGCTTTCTTT,CASSSAPDENTEAFF